The source of this T cell receptor (beta chain) is a study of blood T cells in healthy people across ages (dated by TCRdb to 2015 to 2017). In the study overall: In model experiments, roughly one uniquely barcoded TCR beta cDNA molecule per two T cells was captured by template switching. Using deep sequencing normalized with unique cDNA molecular identifiers, the study measured how TCR beta repertoire diversity changes with age. Four age groups were formed from the donors: young (average 16 years), middle-aged (around 41), aged (62) and long-lived (roughly 81). Using the same blood draw, the study looked at two additional independent replicas of 1 million unique cDNA reads for two donors, one aged 18 to 30 and the other aged 80 or older.

Study-wide conclusions, independent of this receptor: There was a strong correlation between observed TCR beta diversity and the percentage of naive T cells measured by flow cytometry. Estimates of total diversity based on one million sequenced T cells were regarded as lower bounds and as underestimates. Because profiling used bulk unsorted PBMCs, naive and antigen-experienced compartments could not be compared conclusively. The long-lived group showed more naive CD4+ T cells, fewer expanded clones and increased TCR diversity than the aged group, suggesting age selection. The CMV infection status of donors was not known, potentially confounding age-related changes in expanded clonotypes. As age increased, observed TCR beta diversity per million T cells dropped in a roughly linear way, and a significant reduction was already evident by age about 40.

This clonotype was observed a handful of times. Its antigen remains undetermined. Base qualities are not at hand, and no much larger clone is one base apart. From cysteine to phenylalanine, the CDR3 is 17 amino acids long. Solely the CDR3 DNA is kept, with 51 bases framed from the first base. From the germline V gene, CDR1 is MNHNS and CDR2 is SASEGT. V is trimmed back by 6 bases and J by 3 bases, and the junction contains 9 bases that no gene match accounts for. Donors were roughly 40 systemically healthy Caucasian individuals from Russia aged roughly 6 to 100 years. Each donor gave approximately 9.4 milliliters of peripheral blood, drawn into EDTA-treated Vacutainer tubes. Ficoll-Paque density-gradient centrifugation was used to isolate PBMCs, with at least 6 million per sample. Trizol reagent was used to extract total RNA from PBMCs, with at least 5 micrograms per sample. For every donor, an aliquot of PBMCs went through flow cytometry to measure the percentages of naive CD45RAhigh/CD27high T cells.

The method was 5' RACE. The data were produced on an Illumina HiSeq 2500. A second roughly 6 to 11 cycle PCR used a sample-barcoded 5' primer and a J-beta primer mix. Each TCR beta cDNA molecule received a unique molecular identifier from a template-switch 5' adaptor carrying 12 random nucleotides. Each sample yielded at least 3 million CDR3-containing paired-end reads. The Mint cDNA synthesis kit, primed by a TRBC-specific oligonucleotide, was used to synthesize first-strand cDNA from all RNA. All cDNA was treated with uracil-DNA glycosylase and then went through a first 18-cycle PCR with the universal primers M1SS and BC2_uni_R. The authors processed their data as follows. Normalization of each sample was performed by random selection of 1 million high-quality reads, each carrying a distinct molecular identifier. Instead of being binned into consensus sequences, reads with shared molecular identifiers were discarded. MiTCR, with a Q25 quality threshold and the strictest error-elimination algorithm, was used for CDR3 identification, clonotype clustering and error correction. A nonparametric unseen species model using Euler transformation provided a lower-bound estimate of total TCR beta diversity. TCRdb trimmed the raw reads at Q25, called clones with MiXCR and kept productive beta chains. Each record represents a unique CDR3 protein, reported with the most common genes and DNA among its rows. V and J calls and clone size were set by TCRdb, not the authors. Counted in this sample were around 700,000 distinct CDR3 sequences; 25% of them appeared once. The top ten constitute more than 7.5% of the sample.

The same specimen was also included in a second study, on T cells of mothers and their children. The second publication reports: Nine systemically healthy Caucasian individuals served as donors, namely three mothers together with their six children. cDNA synthesis used all of the extracted RNA, with 1.5 ug of RNA in each 15 ul reaction. Sample barcodes and 2-4 random nucleotides were added via the M1S primer in the second PCR. Over 9.5 million TCR beta CDR3 reads were obtained for each mother, and millions of reads were obtained for each child. TCR recombination output is similarly shaped by thymic selection in related and unrelated pairs, with a minor effect exerted by inherited differences. Related mother-child pairs always showed normalized repertoire overlap that was slightly higher than in unrelated mother-child pairs, though the difference was never significant. With a sensitivity of roughly 93 clones per million clonotypes, no persistent microchimeric T cell clones were detected. In the study, deep NGS was used to compare the TCR beta repertoires of mothers and children, and features distinguishing related mother-child pairs from unrelated individuals were sought. The mean age was about 40 +/- 4 years for the mothers and about 10 +/- 4 years for the children. Libraries were sequenced on Illumina HiSeq 2000 with 100+100 nt paired-end reads after adapter ligation with NEBNext reagents. To prevent cross-contamination, the mother and child libraries were prepared a month apart and were sequenced in separate runs. Between roughly 500,000 and 2,300,000 distinct TCR beta clonotypes were identified per donor. Naive TCR beta clonotypes were estimated from low-frequency clonotypes matched to each donor's FACS-determined naive share, without sorting.

The rearranged segments are TRBV6-1 and TRBJ2-1; 12 bases in the middle match TRBD2. The sample was blood. This TCR derives from a boy aged 5-17 years in good health. The nucleotide sequence reads as follows: TGTGCCAGCAGCCCCCGACTAGCGGGAGTTTTCTACAATGAGCAGTTCTTC. Its product reads: CASSPRLAGVFYNEQFF.